What follows are 2 T cell receptor beta chains derived from one specimen sequenced in a study of blood T cell repertoires in COVID-19. Assay: immunoSEQ multiplex PCR; the TCRdb copy retains only in-frame clones and omits some. The table includes about 70,000 clones, 75% to 90% detected once. The material sequenced was peripheral blood. Every receptor here comes from a human donor in a cohort sampled during active COVID-19.

J is TRBJ1-5 and V is TRBV5-6; 8 bases are shared with TRBD1. The CDR3 is made up of 14 amino acids. Germline-derived CDR1 and CDR2 are SGHDT and YYEEEE. Losses at the gene ends were 1 base for V and 7 bases for J; bases not matched to a gene: 4. For the CDR3, the DNA is TGTGCCAGCAGCTTGCGCAGGGGGCAACAGCCCCAGCATTTT. This translates into CASSLRRGQQPQHF. The whole variable domain, remainder taken from reference TRBV5-6 and TRBJ1-5, is DAGVTQSPTHLIKTRGQQVTLRCSPKSGHDTVSWYQQALGQGPQFIFQYYEEEERQRGNFPDRFSGHQFPNYSSELNVNALLLGDSALYLCASSLRRGQQPQHFGDGTRLSIL.

The chain is built from TRBV23-1 and TRBJ1-5; TRBD1 aligns across 8 bases. TRBV23-1 is flagged as an ORF with uncertain function. The CDR3 totals 16 residues. V lost 6 bases and J lost 2; bases outside the gene matches: 9. CDR3 amino acids: CASRSTGGRGNQPQHF. The CDR3 region has the DNA TGCGCCAGCAGAAGTACAGGGGGAAGAGGCAATCAGCCCCAGCATTTT.